This T cell receptor beta chain comes out of a study of blood T cell repertoires in COVID-19. Looking at the study overall: Some COVID-19 samples were acute and others convalescent; all came from the United States, Italy and Spain. T cells, B-cell-depleted T cells, or PBMCs provided the cDNA or gDNA that served as material.

This table comes from immunoSEQ multiplex PCR, and its TCRdb copy is limited to in-frame clones, with some not included. The sample includes roughly 250,000 clones, more than 75% seen only once; the top ten take around 10%. The CDR3 spans 16 residues. Germline lookup yields CDR1 LGHDT and CDR2 YNNKEL (reference sequence). After removal of 2 bases from V and 6 bases from J, the junction contained 11 bases not matched to a gene. This sequence joins TRBV3-1 (or the pseudogene TRBV3-2) and TRBJ2-3; 7 nucleotides agree with TRBD1. This TCR came from a man in his forties who had recovered from COVID-19. The sequenced sample was peripheral blood. CDR3 DNA sequence: TGTGCCAGCAGCCAATTCCGGGACAGCTCGCGGGATACGCAGTATTTT. Its translation: CASSQFRDSSRDTQYF.